This T cell receptor beta chain was retrieved from a study of blood T cell repertoires in COVID-19. Study context: Collection of acute and convalescent COVID-19 samples took place in the United States, Italy and Spain.

Germline lookup yields CDR1 SGHRS and CDR2 YFSETQ. V shed 4 bases, J shed 5 bases, and the junction held 8 bases outside the gene matches. The CDR3 is 14 amino acids. In its sample, this clone was seen once. Authors' processing steps: Amplification with reference gene primers provided the estimates of nucleated cell counts. Measured with immunoSEQ multiplex PCR; TCRdb has only the in-frame clones, and not every one. V and J calls and clone size are given by that table; D and trimming were obtained from the DNA. The profile shows a few hundred thousand clones, about four fifths of them singletons. What the recovered Cohort 3 donors had was two negative PCRs, clearance, or symptom resolution.

The receptor comes from a woman in her thirties or forties who had recovered from COVID-19. The chain combines TRBV5-1 with TRBJ2-5; 7 bases agree with TRBD1. Sequencing used PBMCs or T cells enriched from blood (not recorded which). CDR3 DNA: TGCGCCAGCAGCGCACAGGGGCGAGGTGAGACCCAGTACTTC. Its protein is CASSAQGRGETQYF.